This TCR beta chain was sequenced in a study of shared clonotypes between healthy human individuals. Germline CDR1 is MDHEN and CDR2 is SYDVKM. The V and J ends lost 5 bases and 6 bases, in that order; junction bases with no gene match: 4. There are 14 residues in the CDR3. Some clones are missing from TCRdb's copy, which holds only in-frame ones; the method was immunoSEQ multiplex PCR. This sample has about 1.5 million clones, with roughly 96% found just once. This TCR was recovered from a man aged 25-45 years in good health. The source material was naive CD4+ T cells sorted from blood. The subset denotes: CD45RA+ positively selected. The chain carries TRBV28 and TRBJ1-4; 9 bases match TRBD1. The CDR3 loop is CASSLGTGYEKLFF. DNA of the CDR3: TGTGCCAGCAGTCTCGGGACAGGGTATGAAAAACTGTTTTTT.